This TCR beta chain was profiled in a study of radiation and T cells in renal cell carcinoma. Time point reported: blood 4 weeks post-SBRT, at nephrectomy. Described treatment: 15 Gy SBRT to primary tumor, nephrectomy 4 weeks later. Nephrectomy followed 15 Gy stereotactic body radiation by 4 weeks. Blood was sampled at baseline, 2 weeks and 4 weeks after SBRT. Details on this clone: Its specificity is not known.

The data were produced by immunoSEQ multiplex PCR, yet TCRdb's version contains in-frame clones alone and is incomplete. The sample shows just under 150,000 clones, 75% to 90% of them seen only once. V was shortened by 10 bases and J by 3 bases, with 15 bases between the two germline ends. Germline V gene sequence: CDR1 MNHEY, CDR2 SVGAGI. The CDR3 totals 13 residues. Study-level results: From baseline, blood top tumor clonotypes peaked at 2 weeks post-radiation.

The sequences come from blood, collected from a patient whose treatment included radiotherapy and nephrectomy. The receptor was isolated from a woman between 45 and 65 years old with renal cell carcinoma. The chain uses TRBV6-5 and TRBJ1-2; D is uncertain. CDR3 region: CATKLGVHYGYTF. CDR3 coding DNA: TGTGCCACGAAACTCGGGGTACACTATGGCTACACCTTC.